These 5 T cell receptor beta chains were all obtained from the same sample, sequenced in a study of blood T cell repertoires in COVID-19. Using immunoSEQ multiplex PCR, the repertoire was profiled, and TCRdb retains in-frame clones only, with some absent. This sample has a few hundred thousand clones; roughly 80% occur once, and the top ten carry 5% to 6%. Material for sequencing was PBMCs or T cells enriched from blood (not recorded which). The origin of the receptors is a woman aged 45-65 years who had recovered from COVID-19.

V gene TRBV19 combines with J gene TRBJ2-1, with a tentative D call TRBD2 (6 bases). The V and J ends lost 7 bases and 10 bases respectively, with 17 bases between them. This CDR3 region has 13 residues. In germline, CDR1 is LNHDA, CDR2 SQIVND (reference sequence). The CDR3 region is CASNHPGDVEQFF. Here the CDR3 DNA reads TGTGCCAGTAATCACCCGGGAGACGTGGAGCAGTTCTTC.

The CDR3 DNA sequence: TGTGCCAGCTTGGCGGGGGGCTTTGACGAGCAGTACTTC. Protein sequence: CASLAGGFDEQYF. This chain connects TRBV2 to TRBJ2-7; 8 bases are a match to TRBD2. CDR1 and CDR2 (germline): SNHLY, FYNNEI. The J segment lost 5 bases and the V segment lost 8 bases, leaving 8 bases of the junction unmatched. The CDR3 contains 13 residues.

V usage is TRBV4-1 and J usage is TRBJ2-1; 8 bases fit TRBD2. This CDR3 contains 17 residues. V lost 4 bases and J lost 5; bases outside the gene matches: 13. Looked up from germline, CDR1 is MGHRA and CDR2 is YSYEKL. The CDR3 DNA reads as TGCGCCAGCAGCCTCCCACCGGGACTAGAAAATAACAATGAGCAGTTCTTC. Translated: CASSLPPGLENNNEQFF.

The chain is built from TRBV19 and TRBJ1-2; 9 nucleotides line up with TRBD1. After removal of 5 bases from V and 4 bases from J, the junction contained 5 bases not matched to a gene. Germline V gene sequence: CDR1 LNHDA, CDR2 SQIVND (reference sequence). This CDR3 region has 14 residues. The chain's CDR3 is CASSPGQGSYGYTF. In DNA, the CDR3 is TGTGCCAGTAGTCCGGGACAGGGAAGCTATGGCTACACCTTC.

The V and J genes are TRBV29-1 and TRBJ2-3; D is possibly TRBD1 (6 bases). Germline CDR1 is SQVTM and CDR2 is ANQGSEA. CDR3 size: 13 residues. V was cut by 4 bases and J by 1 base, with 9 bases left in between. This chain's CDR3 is CSVVAGGTDTQYF. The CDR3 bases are TGCAGCGTTGTCGCAGGGGGCACAGATACGCAGTATTTT.